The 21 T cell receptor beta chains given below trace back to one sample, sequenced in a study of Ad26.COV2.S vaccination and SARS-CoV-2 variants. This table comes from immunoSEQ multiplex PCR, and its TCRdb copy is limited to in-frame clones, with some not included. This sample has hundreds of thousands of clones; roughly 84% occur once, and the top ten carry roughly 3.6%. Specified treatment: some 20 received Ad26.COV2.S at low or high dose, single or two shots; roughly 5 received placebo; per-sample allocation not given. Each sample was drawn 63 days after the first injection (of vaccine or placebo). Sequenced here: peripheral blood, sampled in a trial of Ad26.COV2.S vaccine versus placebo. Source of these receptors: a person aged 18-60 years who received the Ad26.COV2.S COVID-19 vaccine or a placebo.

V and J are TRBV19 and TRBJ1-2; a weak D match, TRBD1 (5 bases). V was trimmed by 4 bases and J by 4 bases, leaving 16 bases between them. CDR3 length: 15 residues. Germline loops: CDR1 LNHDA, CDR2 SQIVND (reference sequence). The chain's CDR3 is CASSTLSGFAYGYTF. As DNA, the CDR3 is TGTGCCAGTAGTACACTCTCAGGGTTCGCCTATGGCTACACCTTC. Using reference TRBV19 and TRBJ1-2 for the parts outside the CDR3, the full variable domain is DGGITQSPKYLFRKEGQNVTLSCEQNLNHDAMYWYRQDPGQGLRLIYYSQIVNDFQKGDIAEGYSVSREKKESFPLTVTSAQKNPTAFYLCASSTLSGFAYGYTFGSGTRLTVV.

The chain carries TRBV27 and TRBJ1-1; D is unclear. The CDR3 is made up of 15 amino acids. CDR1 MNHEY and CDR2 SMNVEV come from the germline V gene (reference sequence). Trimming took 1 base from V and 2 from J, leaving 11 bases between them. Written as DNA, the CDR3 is TGTGCCAGCAGTTTATTGGGCAGAATAAACACTGAAGCTTTCTTT. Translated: CASSLLGRINTEAFF.

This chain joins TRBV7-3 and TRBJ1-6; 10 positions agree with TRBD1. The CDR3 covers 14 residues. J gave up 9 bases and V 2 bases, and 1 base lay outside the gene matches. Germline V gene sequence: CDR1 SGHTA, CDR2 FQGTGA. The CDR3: CASSLGQGGSPLHF. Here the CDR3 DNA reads TGTGCCAGCAGCTTAGGACAGGGGGGTTCACCCCTCCACTTT. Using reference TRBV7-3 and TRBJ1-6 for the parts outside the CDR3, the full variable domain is GAGVSQTPSNKVTEKGKYVELRCDPISGHTALYWYRQSLGQGPEFLIYFQGTGAADDSGLPNDRFFAVRPEGSVSTLKIQRTERGDSAVYLCASSLGQGGSPLHFGNGTRLTVT.

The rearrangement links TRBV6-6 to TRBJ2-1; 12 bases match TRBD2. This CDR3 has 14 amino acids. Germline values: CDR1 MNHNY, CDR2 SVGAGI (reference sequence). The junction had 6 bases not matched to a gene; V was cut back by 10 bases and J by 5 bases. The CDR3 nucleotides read TGTGCCACCTTGGGACTAGCGGGCAACAATGAGCAGTTCTTC. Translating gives CATLGLAGNNEQFF.

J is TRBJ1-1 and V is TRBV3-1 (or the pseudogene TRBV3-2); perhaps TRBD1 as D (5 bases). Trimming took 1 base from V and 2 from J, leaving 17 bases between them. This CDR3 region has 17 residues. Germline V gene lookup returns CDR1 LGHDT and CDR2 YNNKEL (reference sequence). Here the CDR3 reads CASSQVGGLGQNTEAFF. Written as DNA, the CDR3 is TGTGCCAGCAGCCAAGTGGGCGGACTTGGACAAAACACTGAAGCTTTCTTT.

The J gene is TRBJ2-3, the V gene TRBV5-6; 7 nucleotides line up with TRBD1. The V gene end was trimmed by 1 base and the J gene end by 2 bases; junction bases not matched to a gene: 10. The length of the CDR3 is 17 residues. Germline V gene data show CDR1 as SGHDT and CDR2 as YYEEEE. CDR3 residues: CASSLKGQTLYTDTQYF. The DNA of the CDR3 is TGTGCCAGCAGCTTGAAGGGACAGACGTTATACACAGATACGCAGTATTTT. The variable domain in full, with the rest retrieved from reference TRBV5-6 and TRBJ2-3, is DAGVTQSPTHLIKTRGQQVTLRCSPKSGHDTVSWYQQALGQGPQFIFQYYEEEERQRGNFPDRFSGHQFPNYSSELNVNALLLGDSALYLCASSLKGQTLYTDTQYFGPGTRLTVL.

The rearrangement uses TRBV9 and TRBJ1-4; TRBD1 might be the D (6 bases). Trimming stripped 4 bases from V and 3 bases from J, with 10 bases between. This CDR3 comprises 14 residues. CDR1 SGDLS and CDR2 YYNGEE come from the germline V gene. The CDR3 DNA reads TGTGCCAGCAGCTCCGGGACACCTAATGAAAAACTGTTTTTT. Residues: CASSSGTPNEKLFF. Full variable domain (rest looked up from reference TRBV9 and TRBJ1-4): DSGVTQTPKHLITATGQRVTLRCSPRSGDLSVYWYQQSLDQGLQFLIQYYNGEERAKGNILERFSAQQFPDLHSELNLSSLELGDSALYFCASSSGTPNEKLFFGSGTQLSVL.

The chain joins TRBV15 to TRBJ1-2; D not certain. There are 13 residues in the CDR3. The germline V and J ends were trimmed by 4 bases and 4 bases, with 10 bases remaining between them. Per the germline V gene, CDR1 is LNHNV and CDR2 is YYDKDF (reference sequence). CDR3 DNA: TGTGCCACCAGCATAAGCCAGGCCTATGGCTACACCTTC. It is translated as CATSISQAYGYTF.

The CDR3 region is CASSFTDRTTEAFF. The DNA for the CDR3 is TGTGCCAGCAGTTTCACTGACAGGACTACTGAAGCTTTCTTT. V usage is TRBV6-5 and J usage is TRBJ1-1; D is possibly TRBD1 (6 bases). V lost 4 bases and J lost 5, with 14 bases in between. The CDR3 contains 14 residues. Germline V gives CDR1 MNHEY, CDR2 SVGAGI.

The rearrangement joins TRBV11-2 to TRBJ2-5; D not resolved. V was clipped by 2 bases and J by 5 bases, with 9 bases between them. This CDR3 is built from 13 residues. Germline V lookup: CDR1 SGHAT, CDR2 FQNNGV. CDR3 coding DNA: TGTGCCAGCAGCTTAAACCTCGGGGAGACCCAGTACTTC. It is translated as CASSLNLGETQYF.

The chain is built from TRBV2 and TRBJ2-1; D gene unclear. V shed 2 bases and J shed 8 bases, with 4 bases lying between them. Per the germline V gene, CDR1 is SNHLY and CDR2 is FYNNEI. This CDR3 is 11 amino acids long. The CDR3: CASSETYEQFF. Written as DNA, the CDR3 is TGTGCCAGCAGTGAAACTTATGAGCAGTTCTTC.

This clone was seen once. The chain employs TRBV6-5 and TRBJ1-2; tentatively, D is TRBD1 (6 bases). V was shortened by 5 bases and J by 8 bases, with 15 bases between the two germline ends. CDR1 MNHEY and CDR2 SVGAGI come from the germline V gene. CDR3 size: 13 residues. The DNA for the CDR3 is TGTGCCAGCAGTCCCCGGGGGCCAAGGGGCTACACCTTC. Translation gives CASSPRGPRGYTF.

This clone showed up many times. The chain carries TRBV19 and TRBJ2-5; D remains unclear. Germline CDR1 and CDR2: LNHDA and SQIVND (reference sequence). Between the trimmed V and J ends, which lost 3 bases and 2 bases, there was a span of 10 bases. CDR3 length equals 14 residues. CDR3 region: CASSIGGSQETQYF. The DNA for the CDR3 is TGTGCCAGTAGTATTGGTGGTTCTCAAGAGACCCAGTACTTC.

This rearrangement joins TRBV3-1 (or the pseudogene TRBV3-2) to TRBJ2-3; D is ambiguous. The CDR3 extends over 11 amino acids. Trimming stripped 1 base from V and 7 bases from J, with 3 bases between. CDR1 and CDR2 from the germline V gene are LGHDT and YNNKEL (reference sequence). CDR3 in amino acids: CASSQAYTQYF. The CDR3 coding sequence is TGTGCCAGCAGCCAAGCGTATACGCAGTATTTT.

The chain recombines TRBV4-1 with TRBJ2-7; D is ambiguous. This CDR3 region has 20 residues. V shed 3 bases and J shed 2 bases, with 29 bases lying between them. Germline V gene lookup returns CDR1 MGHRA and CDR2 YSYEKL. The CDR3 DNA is TGCGCCAGCAGCCATCCTCCGGGCCTCACTTTTTTTTCGGCGGCCTACGAGCAGTACTTC. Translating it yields CASSHPPGLTFFSAAYEQYF.

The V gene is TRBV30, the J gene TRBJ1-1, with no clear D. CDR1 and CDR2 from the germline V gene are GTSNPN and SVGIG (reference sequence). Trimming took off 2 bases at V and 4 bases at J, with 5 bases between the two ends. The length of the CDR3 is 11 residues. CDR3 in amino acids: CAWSRGTEAFF. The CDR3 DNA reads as TGTGCCTGGAGTCGGGGCACTGAAGCTTTCTTT.

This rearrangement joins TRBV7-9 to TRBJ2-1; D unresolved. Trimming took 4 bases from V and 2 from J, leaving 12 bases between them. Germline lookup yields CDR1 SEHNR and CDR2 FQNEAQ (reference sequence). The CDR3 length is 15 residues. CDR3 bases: TGTGCCAGCAGCTCCGTGGGGTACCCCTACAATGAGCAGTTCTTC. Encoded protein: CASSSVGYPYNEQFF.

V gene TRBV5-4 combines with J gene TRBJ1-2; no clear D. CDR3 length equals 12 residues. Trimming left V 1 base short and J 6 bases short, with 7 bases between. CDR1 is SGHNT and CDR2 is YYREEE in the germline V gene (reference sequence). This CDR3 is CASSLLSDGYTF. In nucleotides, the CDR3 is TGTGCCAGCAGCTTGCTGAGCGATGGCTACACCTTC.

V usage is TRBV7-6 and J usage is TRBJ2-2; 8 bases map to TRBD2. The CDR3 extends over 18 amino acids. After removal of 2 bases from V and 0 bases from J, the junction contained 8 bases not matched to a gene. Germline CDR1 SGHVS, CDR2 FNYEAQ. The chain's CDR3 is CASSLPTPTSANTGELFF. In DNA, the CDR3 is TGTGCCAGCAGCTTACCGACCCCGACTAGCGCGAACACCGGGGAGCTGTTTTTT.

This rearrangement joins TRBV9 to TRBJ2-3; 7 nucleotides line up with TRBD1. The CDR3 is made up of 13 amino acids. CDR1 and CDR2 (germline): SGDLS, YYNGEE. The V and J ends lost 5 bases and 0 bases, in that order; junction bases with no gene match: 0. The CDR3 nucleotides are TGTGCCAGCAGGGGACAGAGCACAGATACGCAGTATTTT. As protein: CASRGQSTDTQYF.

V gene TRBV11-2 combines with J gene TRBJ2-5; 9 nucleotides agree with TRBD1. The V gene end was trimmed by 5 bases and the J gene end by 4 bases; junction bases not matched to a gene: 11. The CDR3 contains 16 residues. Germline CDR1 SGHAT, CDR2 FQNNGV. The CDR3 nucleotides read TGTGCCAGCAGCCCCGGGACAGGGTATCTGTTAGAGACCCAGTACTTC. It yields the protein CASSPGTGYLLETQYF.